This T cell receptor beta chain came from a study of OX40 agonist ivuxolimab in advanced cancers. Points from the study as a whole: Some patients who did not respond also had low normalized T-cell clonal expansion.

Measured with immunoSEQ multiplex PCR; TCRdb has only the in-frame clones, and not every one. The profile shows some 75,000 clones, around nine tenths of them singletons. Turning to this clone: Its target is not known.

Any history of autoimmune disease or systemic immunosuppression disqualified patients. This specimen was CD4+ or CD8+ T cells sorted from blood, taken in a trial of the OX40 agonist ivuxolimab. The TCR originated in an adult with an advanced solid tumor such as melanoma, head and neck, liver or kidney cancer.

The CDR3: CASSSLPLGGGRLETQYF. DNA for the CDR3: TGTGCCAGCAGCTCCCTCCCCCTGGGGGGCGGGAGGCTCGAGACCCAGTACTTC. The chain links TRBV7-2 to TRBJ2-5; 8 nucleotides line up with TRBD2. V dropped 4 bases and J dropped 5; count of bases not matched to a gene: 18. The CDR3 loop spans 18 amino acids. CDR1 and CDR2 (germline): SGHTA, FQGNSA.